Shown below are 30 T cell receptor beta chains from a single sample sequenced in a study of cytomegalovirus exposure and HLA in healthy donors. A multiplex PCR was run with 60 Vbeta primers and 13 Jbeta primers. TCRdb's table, derived via immunoSEQ multiplex PCR, lists solely in-frame clones and lacks some. The sample lists 95,000 to 150,000 clones, about three quarters occurring once. Sequenced input: PBMCs. These receptors came from a woman aged 25 to 45 in good health and CMV-seronegative.

The chain recombines TRBV5-1 with TRBJ2-7; 12 nucleotides align to TRBD2. Germline assignment: CDR1 SGHRS and CDR2 YFSETQ. This CDR3 comprises 14 residues. With V trimmed by 4 bases and J by 5 bases, 4 bases remained unmatched. CDR3 region: CASSRLAGDDEQYF. Written as DNA, the CDR3 is TGCGCCAGCAGCCGACTAGCGGGAGACGACGAGCAGTACTTC.

The chain couples TRBV11-2 to TRBJ1-3; 9 bases fit TRBD1. V was pared by 4 bases and J by 11 bases, with 9 bases of the junction left unmatched. The CDR3 spans 14 residues. Germline loops: CDR1 SGHAT, CDR2 FQNNGV. As DNA, the CDR3 is TGTGCCAGCAGCTCCCTTCGGGACAGGGACGCCATATATTTT. Encoded protein: CASSSLRDRDAIYF.

This clone has just a few counts. The rearrangement uses TRBV5-8 and TRBJ1-2; tentatively, D is TRBD1 (6 bases). V lost 3 bases to trimming and J lost 4 bases, with 10 bases between them. Per germline, CDR1 SGHTS and CDR2 YDEGEE. The CDR3 covers 13 residues. Here the CDR3 reads CASSYSGVYGYTF. Here the CDR3 DNA reads TGTGCCAGCAGCTATTCAGGGGTCTATGGCTACACCTTC.

J is TRBJ1-5 and V is TRBV7-9, with D maybe TRBD1 (6 bases). V was clipped by 6 bases and J by 3 bases, with 15 bases between them. Germline CDR1 reads SEHNR; CDR2 reads FQNEAQ (reference sequence). The CDR3 runs 15 residues. Written as DNA, the CDR3 is TGTGCCAGCAGTTCGACAGGAATCCCCAATCAGCCCCAGCATTTT. Protein product: CASSSTGIPNQPQHF. The full variable domain, with the rest looked up from reference TRBV7-9 and TRBJ1-5, is DTGVSQNPRHKITKRGQNVTFRCDPISEHNRLYWYRQTLGQGPEFLTYFQNEAQLEKSRLLSDRFSAERPKGSFSTLEIQRTEQGDSAMYLCASSSTGIPNQPQHFGDGTRLSIL.

The chain links TRBV4-1 to TRBJ1-4; the match to TRBD1 covers 7 bases. The length of the CDR3 is 16 residues. V lost 3 bases to trimming and J lost 4 bases; unmatched junction nucleotides: 8. The germline V gene has CDR1 MGHRA and CDR2 YSYEKL. In DNA form, the CDR3 reads TGCGCCAGCAGCCACGGCAGGGGGAGAAGTAATGAAAAACTGTTTTTT. Translating gives CASSHGRGRSNEKLFF.

In its sample, this clone was seen once. The chain carries TRBV12-5 and TRBJ1-1; no firm D call. The V end lost 7 bases, the J end lost 4 bases, and 16 bases lay between the germline ends. This CDR3 is built from 14 residues. CDR1 is LGHNT, CDR2 FRNRAP, per germline. CDR3 DNA: TGTGCTAGTGCCTCCAGGTGGCAGTCCACTGAAGCTTTCTTT. Its protein is CASASRWQSTEAFF.

The chain links TRBV4-1 to TRBJ2-7; TRBD1 agrees at 7 bases. The germline CDR1 and CDR2 sequences are MGHRA and YSYEKL. The junction had 9 bases not matched to a gene; V was cut back by 1 base and J by 6 bases. The CDR3 is 15 residues long. The CDR3 nucleotides are TGCGCCAGCAGCCAAGCGACAGGGTATTGGGGCGAGCAGTACTTC. Translated, it gives CASSQATGYWGEQYF.

The count of this clone is one. J is TRBJ2-1 and V is TRBV5-4; D might be TRBD2 (6 bases). CDR1 and CDR2 from the germline V gene are SGHNT and YYREEE (reference sequence). Between the trimmed V and J ends, which lost 4 bases and 5 bases, there was a span of 22 bases. The CDR3 is made up of 17 amino acids. DNA of the CDR3: TGTGCCAGCAGCCCATGGGTGCGGGAAAATAAGGACAATGAGCAGTTCTTC. Translation: CASSPWVRENKDNEQFF. The whole variable domain, remainder taken from reference TRBV5-4 and TRBJ2-1, is ETGVTQSPTHLIKTRGQQVTLRCSSQSGHNTVSWYQQALGQGPQFIFQYYREEENGRGNFPPRFSGLQFPNYSSELNVNALELDDSALYLCASSPWVRENKDNEQFFGPGTRLTVL.

J is TRBJ2-2 and V is TRBV13; 7 bases are a match to TRBD1. From germline, CDR1 is PRHDT and CDR2 FYEKMQ (reference sequence). The CDR3 extends over 16 amino acids. V trimming: 0 bases; J trimming: 4 bases; junction bases outside the gene matches: 5. The CDR3 nucleotides read TGTGCCAGCAGCTTAGGTACAGGGGCGTCCACCGGGGAGCTGTTTTTT. Amino acids: CASSLGTGASTGELFF.

The rearrangement uses TRBV5-1 and TRBJ1-2, with TRBD1 as a possible D gene (5 bases). Trimming left V 0 bases short and J 8 bases short, with 14 bases between. The CDR3 extends over 14 amino acids. Germline loops: CDR1 SGHRS, CDR2 YFSETQ. The CDR3 here is CASSLVGRVNGYTF. The CDR3 DNA is TGCGCCAGCAGCTTGGTTGGCAGGGTGAACGGCTACACCTTC.

The CDR3 region has the DNA TGTGCCAGCAGCTTGGGGCGAGCCGGAGATACGCAGTATTTT. It yields the protein CASSLGRAGDTQYF. The chain carries TRBV11-3 and TRBJ2-3, with TRBD1 as a possible D gene (5 bases). The V gene lost 3 bases and the J gene lost 5 bases, with 12 bases spanning the gap. The V gene's germline CDR1 is SGHNT and CDR2 YENEEA. The CDR3 covers 14 residues.

The chain recombines TRBV14 with TRBJ2-1; TRBD2 matches at 8 bases. CDR3 length: 20 amino acids. Trimming took 0 bases from V and 6 from J; bases not matched to a gene: 19. In germline, CDR1 is SGHDN, CDR2 FVKESK. The CDR3 DNA is TGTGCCAGCAGCCAAGATTGGGGAGTCCGATTAGCGGGAAAGGGCAATGAGCAGTTCTTC. It codes for CASSQDWGVRLAGKGNEQFF.

This sequence joins TRBV15 and TRBJ1-4; 8 nucleotides agree with TRBD1. The germline V gene has CDR1 LNHNV and CDR2 YYDKDF (reference sequence). Germline trimming cut 9 bases from V and 0 bases from J; bases unmatched to any gene: 12. The CDR3 length is 17 residues. CDR3 region: CATNRGGAGTTNEKLFF. Here the CDR3 DNA reads TGTGCCACGAACAGGGGGGGCGCCGGGACAACTAATGAAAAACTGTTTTTT.

This chain links TRBV5-1 with TRBJ2-1, with TRBD1 matching 9 bases. Germline CDR1 is SGHRS and CDR2 is YFSETQ. Unmatched junction bases numbered 7, after V lost 0 bases and J lost 9 bases. The CDR3 runs to 15 residues. The CDR3 here is CASSLAAGQGSEQFF. The CDR3 DNA is TGCGCCAGCAGCTTGGCCGCGGGACAGGGTTCTGAGCAGTTCTTC. Full variable domain (missing parts from reference TRBV5-1 and TRBJ2-1): KAGVTQTPRYLIKTRGQQVTLSCSPISGHRSVSWYQQTPGQGLQFLFEYFSETQRNKGNFPGRFSGRQFSNSRSEMNVSTLELGDSALYLCASSLAAGQGSEQFFGPGTRLTVL.

The chain combines TRBV9 with TRBJ1-1, with D perhaps matching TRBD1 (6 bases). The CDR3 contains 14 residues. With 3 bases removed from V and 6 bases from J, the gap between germline ends came to 15 bases. Germline V lookup: CDR1 SGDLS, CDR2 YYNGEE. The CDR3 spells CASSGQTGRSEAFF. CDR3 DNA sequence: TGTGCCAGCAGCGGCCAAACAGGGCGCTCTGAAGCTTTCTTT.

The J gene is TRBJ2-1, the V gene TRBV7-6; D remains unclear. CDR3 length: 12 amino acids. Looked up from germline, CDR1 is SGHVS and CDR2 is FNYEAQ. V was trimmed by 5 bases and J by 3 bases, leaving 5 bases between them. CDR3 in amino acids: CASSPNYNEQFF. CDR3 coding DNA: TGTGCCAGCAGCCCTAACTACAATGAGCAGTTCTTC.

V usage is TRBV11-2 and J usage is TRBJ2-2; no definite D call. The germline V gene encodes CDR1 SGHAT and CDR2 FQNNGV. The V and J ends lost 5 bases and 3 bases respectively, with 7 bases between them. CDR3 length: 13 amino acids. The CDR3 sequence is CASSPRDTGELFF. Here the CDR3 DNA reads TGTGCCAGCAGCCCCCGCGACACCGGGGAGCTGTTTTTT.

This clone was observed a handful of times. V is TRBV4-1 and J is TRBJ1-4; the D is unclear. CDR3 length: 16 amino acids. Deletions cut 6 bases from V and 0 bases from J, with 14 bases between. CDR1 is MGHRA and CDR2 is YSYEKL in the germline V gene. CDR3 DNA sequence: TGCGCCAGCAGACATCAGACTTCGGCAACTAATGAAAAACTGTTTTTT. The encoded protein is CASRHQTSATNEKLFF.

This clone was detected only once. This chain joins TRBV10-1 and TRBJ2-3, with D unclear. This CDR3 is 12 amino acids long. Trimming shortened V by 6 bases and J by 0 bases, and 4 bases separated the two germline ends. Germline V gene lookup returns CDR1 WNHNN and CDR2 SYGVQD (reference sequence). The CDR3 nucleotides read TGCGCCAGCAGCCCTAGCACAGATACGCAGTATTTT. This codes for CASSPSTDTQYF.

The J gene is TRBJ2-2, the V gene TRBV4-1; 9 bases are shared with TRBD2. Germline CDR1 is MGHRA and CDR2 is YSYEKL. This CDR3 is built from 17 residues. Germline trimming cut 6 bases from V and 1 base from J; bases unmatched to any gene: 9. CDR3 DNA sequence: TGCGCCAGCAGTCGGACTAGCGTAACCTTGAACACCGGGGAGCTGTTTTTT. Translating it yields CASSRTSVTLNTGELFF.

The rearrangement joins TRBV18 to TRBJ2-1; the match to TRBD2 covers 10 bases. The CDR3 loop spans 15 amino acids. V trimming: 5 bases; J trimming: 5 bases; junction bases outside the gene matches: 6. Per the germline V gene, CDR1 is KGHSH and CDR2 is LQKENI. This CDR3 is CASSSSGGPDNEQFF. CDR3 coding DNA: TGTGCCAGCTCAAGTAGCGGGGGGCCCGACAATGAGCAGTTCTTC.

The chain is built from TRBV5-1 and TRBJ2-1, with D unresolved. The CDR3 runs to 17 residues. CDR1 and CDR2 (germline): SGHRS, YFSETQ. V gave up 7 bases and J gave up 0 bases, with 20 bases separating them. The CDR3 DNA follows: TGCGCCAGCGGCGAAACACTAAGGCTCGGCTCCTACAATGAGCAGTTCTTC. Translated, it gives CASGETLRLGSYNEQFF.

There are a few counts of this clone. The gene calls are TRBV5-5 and TRBJ1-4; TRBD1 might be the D (6 bases). Trimming took off 0 bases at V and 4 bases at J, with 7 bases between the two ends. The CDR3 covers 14 residues. Germline values: CDR1 SGHKS, CDR2 YYEKEE (reference sequence). The CDR3 here is CASSLGQVNEKLFF. CDR3 coding DNA: TGTGCCAGCAGCTTGGGACAGGTTAATGAAAAACTGTTTTTT.

This chain links TRBV5-6 with TRBJ2-5; TRBD2 matches at 9 bases. The CDR3 length is 16 residues. Germline V gene sequence: CDR1 SGHDT, CDR2 YYEEEE. V gave up 3 bases and J gave up 4 bases; unmatched junction bases: 10. The CDR3 coding sequence is TGTGCCAGCAGCTCCAGGGGTGGCGGGGGGGCAGAGACCCAGTACTTC. Translation: CASSSRGGGGAETQYF.

The chain uses TRBV19 and TRBJ1-3; D may be TRBD1 (5 bases). The CDR3 has 15 residues. Trimming removed 7 bases at V and 1 base at J, with 14 bases between. Germline CDR1 is LNHDA and CDR2 is SQIVND (reference sequence). This CDR3 reads CASIYWGRSGNTIYF. CDR3 DNA sequence: TGTGCCAGTATCTATTGGGGCAGGTCTGGAAACACCATATATTTT.

V gene TRBV5-1 combines with J gene TRBJ2-6; perhaps TRBD1 as D (5 bases). Trimming pared 4 bases from V and 0 bases from J, leaving 8 bases between. This CDR3 has 15 residues. Germline CDR1 and CDR2: SGHRS and YFSETQ. The CDR3 DNA follows: TGCGCCAGCAGCGGCGACAGCTCTGGGGCCAACGTCCTGACTTTC. It translates to CASSGDSSGANVLTF.

J is TRBJ2-4 and V is TRBV4-3; D may be TRBD2 (6 bases). The V end lost 0 bases, the J end lost 7 bases, and 13 bases lay between the germline ends. CDR1 LGHNA and CDR2 YSLEER come from the germline V gene. The CDR3 runs 15 residues. This CDR3 is CASSQDFLGRNIQYF. CDR3 bases: TGCGCCAGCAGCCAAGATTTCCTAGGGAGGAACATTCAGTACTTC.

The J gene is TRBJ2-3, the V gene TRBV9; maybe TRBD1 (7 bases). Looked up from germline, CDR1 is SGDLS and CDR2 is YYNGEE. V was clipped by 7 bases and J by 5 bases, with 14 bases between them. The CDR3 is 13 residues long. The CDR3 DNA is TGTGCCAGCGGAGGGGGCTTTGGAGATACGCAGTATTTT. The encoded protein is CASGGGFGDTQYF.

The V call is TRBV7-8, the J call TRBJ2-5, with a tentative D call TRBD1 (5 bases). Germline V gene lookup returns CDR1 SGHVS and CDR2 FQNEAQ. Trimming removed 1 base at V and 5 bases at J, with 17 bases between. This CDR3 has 16 residues. CDR3 sequence: CASSLGAGWTQETQYF. CDR3 in DNA: TGTGCCAGCAGCTTAGGGGCAGGGTGGACGCAGGAGACCCAGTACTTC.

The chain joins TRBV5-4 to TRBJ2-1; the D gene is possibly TRBD2 (6 bases). The V gene lost 4 bases and the J gene lost 10 bases, with 12 bases spanning the gap. The CDR3 covers 12 residues. CDR1 is SGHNT and CDR2 is YYREEE in the germline V gene (reference sequence). Here the CDR3 DNA reads TGTGCCAGCAGCCCCGGGACTCCCGAGCAGTTCTTC. This gives the protein CASSPGTPEQFF.